The T cell receptor (beta chain) described here comes from a study of cytomegalovirus exposure and HLA in healthy donors. Germline V lookup: CDR1 MNHEY, CDR2 SMNVEV (reference sequence). Trimming took 6 bases from V and 2 from J; bases not matched to a gene: 9. The CDR3 is 15 residues long. The PCR had 60 Vbeta and 13 Jbeta primers. Sequencing was performed with immunoSEQ multiplex PCR; in TCRdb, only in-frame clones are kept and a portion is missing. The table shows over 150,000 clones, with roughly 87% occurring only once. Sequencing was carried out using PBMCs. The rearrangement links TRBV27 to TRBJ2-7, with 8 bases fitting TRBD1. The source is a girl between 10 and 17 years old in good health and CMV-seropositive. CDR3 DNA sequence: TGTGCCAGCAGCCAATCACGGACAGGGCCCTACGAGCAGTACTTC. It translates to CASSQSRTGPYEQYF.